This section outlines one TCR beta chain sequence together with its context. No antigen is known for it. TCRdb used MiXCR to reprocess the 5' RACE reads, holding one entry per CDR3 protein. The table records over 4,500 distinct CDR3 sequences, roughly 22% of them present only once. This record belongs to a study of spatial heterogeneity in lung cancer. Sample time point: sample taken at primary tumor resection. The CDR3 runs to 16 residues. The ends lost 3 bases at V and 5 bases at J; junction bases unmatched: 10. CDR1 SNHLY and CDR2 FYNNEI come from the germline V gene. Overall study findings and caveats: Tumoral mutation counts were tracked by counts of expanded intratumoral alpha and beta TCRs.

The sample was lung tumor tissue, taken at surgery. The TCR sequence derives from a male donor with early-stage non-small cell lung cancer. The chain carries TRBV2 and TRBJ1-5; 7 bases align to TRBD1. The CDR3 is CASSESGTATYQPQHF. CDR3 DNA sequence: TGTGCCAGCAGTGAGTCCGGGACAGCGACTTATCAGCCCCAGCATTTT. Full variable domain (rest looked up from reference TRBV2 and TRBJ1-5): EPEVTQTPSHQVTQMGQEVILRCVPISNHLYFYWYRQILGQKVEFLVSFYNNEISEKSEIFDDQFSVERPDGSNFTLKIRSTKLEDSAMYFCASSESGTATYQPQHFGDGTRLSIL.